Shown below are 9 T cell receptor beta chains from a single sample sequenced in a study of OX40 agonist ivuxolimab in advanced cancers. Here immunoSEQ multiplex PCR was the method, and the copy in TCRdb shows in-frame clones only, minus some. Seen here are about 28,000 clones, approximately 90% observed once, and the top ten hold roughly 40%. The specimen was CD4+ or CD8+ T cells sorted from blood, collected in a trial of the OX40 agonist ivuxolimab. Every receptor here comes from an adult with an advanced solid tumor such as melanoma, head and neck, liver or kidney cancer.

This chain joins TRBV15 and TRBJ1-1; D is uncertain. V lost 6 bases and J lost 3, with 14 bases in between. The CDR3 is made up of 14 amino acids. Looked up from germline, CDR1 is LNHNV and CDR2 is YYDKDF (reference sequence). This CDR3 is CATRRGPGDTEAFF. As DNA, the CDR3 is TGTGCCACCAGACGTGGCCCAGGAGACACTGAAGCTTTCTTT.

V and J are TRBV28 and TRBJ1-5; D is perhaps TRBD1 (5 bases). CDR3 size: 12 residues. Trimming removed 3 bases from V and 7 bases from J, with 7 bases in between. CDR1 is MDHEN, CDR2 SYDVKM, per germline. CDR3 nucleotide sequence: TGTGCCAGCAGTTTCTGGGGGCAGCCCCAGCATTTT. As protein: CASSFWGQPQHF.

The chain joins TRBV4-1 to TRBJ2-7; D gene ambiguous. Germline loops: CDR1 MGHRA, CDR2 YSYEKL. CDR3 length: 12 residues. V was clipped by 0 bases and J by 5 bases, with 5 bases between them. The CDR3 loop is CASSQEGNEQYF. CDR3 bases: TGCGCCAGCAGCCAAGAAGGCAACGAGCAGTACTTC.

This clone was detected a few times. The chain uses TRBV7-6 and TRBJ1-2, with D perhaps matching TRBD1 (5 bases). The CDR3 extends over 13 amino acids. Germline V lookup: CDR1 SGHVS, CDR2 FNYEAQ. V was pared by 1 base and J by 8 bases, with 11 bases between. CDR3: CASSLGGEGGYTF. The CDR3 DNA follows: TGTGCCAGCAGCTTAGGAGGGGAAGGAGGCTACACCTTC.

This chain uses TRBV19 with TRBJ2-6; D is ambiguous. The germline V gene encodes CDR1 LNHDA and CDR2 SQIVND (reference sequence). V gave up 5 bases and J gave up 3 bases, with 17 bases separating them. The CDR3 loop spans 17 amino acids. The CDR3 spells CASSSSTWASGANVLTF. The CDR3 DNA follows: TGTGCCAGTAGTTCCTCCACTTGGGCGAGTGGGGCCAACGTCCTGACTTTC.

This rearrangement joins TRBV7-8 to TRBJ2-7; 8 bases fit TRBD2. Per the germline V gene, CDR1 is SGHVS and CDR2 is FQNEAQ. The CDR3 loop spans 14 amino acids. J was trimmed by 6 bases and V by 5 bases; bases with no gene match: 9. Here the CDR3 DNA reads TGTGCCAGCAGCCCAGAAGGACTAGCTTTCGAGCAGTACTTC. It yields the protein CASSPEGLAFEQYF.

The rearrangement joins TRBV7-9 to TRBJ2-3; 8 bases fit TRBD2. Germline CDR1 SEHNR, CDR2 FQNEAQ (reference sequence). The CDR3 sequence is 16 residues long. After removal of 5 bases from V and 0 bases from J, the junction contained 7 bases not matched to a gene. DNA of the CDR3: TGTGCCAGCAGCGAAGGACTAGCAGACAGCACAGATACGCAGTATTTT. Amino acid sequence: CASSEGLADSTDTQYF.

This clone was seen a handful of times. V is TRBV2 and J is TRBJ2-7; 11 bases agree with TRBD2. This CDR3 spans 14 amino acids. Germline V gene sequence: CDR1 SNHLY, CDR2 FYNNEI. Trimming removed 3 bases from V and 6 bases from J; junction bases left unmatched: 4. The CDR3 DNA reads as TGTGCCAGCAGTGATTATCTAGCGGGAGGCGAGCAGTACTTC. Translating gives CASSDYLAGGEQYF.

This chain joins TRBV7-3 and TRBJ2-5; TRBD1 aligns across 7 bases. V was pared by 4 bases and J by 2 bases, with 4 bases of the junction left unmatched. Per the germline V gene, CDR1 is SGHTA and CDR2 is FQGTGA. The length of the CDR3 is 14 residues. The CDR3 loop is CASSSTGSQETQYF. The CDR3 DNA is TGTGCCAGCAGCTCGACAGGGAGTCAAGAGACCCAGTACTTC.